Detailed here is one T cell receptor (beta chain). From germline, CDR1 is SGHRS and CDR2 YFSETQ. The CDR3 length is 16 residues. Trimming removed 4 bases from V and 5 bases from J; junction bases left unmatched: 9. The assay was immunoSEQ multiplex PCR, and TCRdb's table has in-frame clones only and misses some. The sample lists over 45,000 clones, roughly 85% seen once, with approximately 6.7% in the top ten. This specimen belongs to a study of cytomegalovirus exposure and HLA in healthy donors. The TCR comes from a woman in her 30s in good health and CMV-seronegative. Sample: PBMCs. The chain carries TRBV5-1 and TRBJ2-1; 10 bases are shared with TRBD2. The CDR3 loop reads CASSQGSLAGDNEQFF. DNA of the CDR3: TGCGCCAGCAGCCAAGGGAGTCTAGCGGGAGACAATGAGCAGTTCTTC.